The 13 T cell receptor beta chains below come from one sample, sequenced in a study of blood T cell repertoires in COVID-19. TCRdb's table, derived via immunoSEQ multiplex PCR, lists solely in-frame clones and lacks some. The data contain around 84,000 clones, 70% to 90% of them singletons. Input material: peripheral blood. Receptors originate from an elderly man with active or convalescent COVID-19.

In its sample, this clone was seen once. CDR3: CSLRDSYNEQFF. The CDR3 DNA reads as TGCAGCTTGAGGGACTCCTACAATGAGCAGTTCTTC. The gene calls are TRBV29-1 and TRBJ2-1; D is perhaps TRBD2 (5 bases). V lost 8 bases and J lost 0, with 8 bases in between. The germline V gene has CDR1 SQVTM and CDR2 ANQGSEA. This CDR3 contains 12 residues.

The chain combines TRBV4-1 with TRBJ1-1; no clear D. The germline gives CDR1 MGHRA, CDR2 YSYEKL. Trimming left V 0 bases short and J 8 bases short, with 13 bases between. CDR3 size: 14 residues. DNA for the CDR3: TGCGCCAGCAGCCAAGATCCCCCTCTAACCGAAGCTTTCTTT. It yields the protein CASSQDPPLTEAFF.

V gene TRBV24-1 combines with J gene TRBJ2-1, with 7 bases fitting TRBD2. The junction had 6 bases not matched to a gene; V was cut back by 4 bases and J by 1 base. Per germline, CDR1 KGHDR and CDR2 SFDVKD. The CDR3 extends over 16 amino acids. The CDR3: CATSDPRGGSYNEQFF. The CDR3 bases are TGTGCCACCAGTGACCCCCGGGGAGGGTCCTACAATGAGCAGTTCTTC.

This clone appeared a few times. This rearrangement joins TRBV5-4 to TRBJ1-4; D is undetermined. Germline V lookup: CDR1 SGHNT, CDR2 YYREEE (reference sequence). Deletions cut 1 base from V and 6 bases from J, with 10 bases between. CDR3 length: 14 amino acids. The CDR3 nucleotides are TGTGCCAGCAGCTTGCCGGGGAAGGATGAAAAACTGTTTTTT. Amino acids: CASSLPGKDEKLFF.

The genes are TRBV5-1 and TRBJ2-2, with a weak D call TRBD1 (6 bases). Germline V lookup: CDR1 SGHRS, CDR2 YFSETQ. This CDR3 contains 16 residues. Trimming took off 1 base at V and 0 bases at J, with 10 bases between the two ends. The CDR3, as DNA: TGCGCCAGCAGCTTGATGGGGGCGTCGAACACCGGGGAGCTGTTTTTT. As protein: CASSLMGASNTGELFF.

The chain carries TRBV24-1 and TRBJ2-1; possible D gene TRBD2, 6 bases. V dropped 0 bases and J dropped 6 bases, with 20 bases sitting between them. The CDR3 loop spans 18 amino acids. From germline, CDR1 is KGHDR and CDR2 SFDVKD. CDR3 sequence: CATSDLRPDGGVSNEQFF. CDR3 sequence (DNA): TGTGCCACCAGTGATTTGCGCCCCGACGGGGGAGTTAGCAATGAGCAGTTCTTC.

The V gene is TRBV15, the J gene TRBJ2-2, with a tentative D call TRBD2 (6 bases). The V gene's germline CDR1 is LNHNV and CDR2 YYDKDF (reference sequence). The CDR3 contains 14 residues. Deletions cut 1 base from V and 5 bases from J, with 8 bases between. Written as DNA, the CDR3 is TGTGCCACCAGCAGAGTGCGGGGTACCGGGGAGCTGTTTTTT. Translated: CATSRVRGTGELFF.

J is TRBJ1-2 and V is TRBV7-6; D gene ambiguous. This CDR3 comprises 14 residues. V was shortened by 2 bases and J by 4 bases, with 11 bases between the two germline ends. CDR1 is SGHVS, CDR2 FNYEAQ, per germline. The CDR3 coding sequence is TGTGCCAGCAGCTTAAACCCCCGGGTCTATGGCTACACCTTC. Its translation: CASSLNPRVYGYTF.

CDR3 coding DNA: TGTGCCAGCAGGCCTAACACAGGGTTGGAGACCCAGTACTTC. As protein: CASRPNTGLETQYF. This chain connects TRBV3-1 (or the pseudogene TRBV3-2) to TRBJ2-5; D perhaps matches TRBD1 (6 bases). From germline, CDR1 is LGHDT and CDR2 YNNKEL (reference sequence). This CDR3 region has 14 residues. With 6 bases removed from V and 5 bases from J, the gap between germline ends came to 16 bases.

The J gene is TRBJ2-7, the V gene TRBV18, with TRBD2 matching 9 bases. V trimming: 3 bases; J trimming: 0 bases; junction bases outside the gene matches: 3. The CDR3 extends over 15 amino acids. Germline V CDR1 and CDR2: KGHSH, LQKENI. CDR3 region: CASSPGTSSSYEQYV. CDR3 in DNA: TGTGCCAGCTCACCTGGGACTAGCAGCTCCTACGAGCAGTACGTC.

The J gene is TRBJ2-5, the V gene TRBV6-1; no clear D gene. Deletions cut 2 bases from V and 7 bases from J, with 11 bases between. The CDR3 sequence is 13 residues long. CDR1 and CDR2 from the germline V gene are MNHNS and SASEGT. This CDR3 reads CASSEYQQVTQYF. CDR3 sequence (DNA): TGTGCCAGCAGTGAATACCAGCAGGTGACCCAGTACTTC.

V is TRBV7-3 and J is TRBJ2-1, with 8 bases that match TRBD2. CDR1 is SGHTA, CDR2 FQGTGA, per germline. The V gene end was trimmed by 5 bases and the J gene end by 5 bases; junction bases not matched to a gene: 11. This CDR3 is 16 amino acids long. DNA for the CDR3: TGTGCCAGCAGCGTAAGAGCGGGAGTGGGAGACAATGAGCAGTTCTTC. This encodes CASSVRAGVGDNEQFF.

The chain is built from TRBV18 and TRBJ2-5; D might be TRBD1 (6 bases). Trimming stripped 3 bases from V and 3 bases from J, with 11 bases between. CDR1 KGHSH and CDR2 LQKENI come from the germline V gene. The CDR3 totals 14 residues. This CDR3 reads CASSPGTIKETQYF. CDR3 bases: TGTGCCAGCTCACCCGGGACAATTAAAGAGACCCAGTACTTC. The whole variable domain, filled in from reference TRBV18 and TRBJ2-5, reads NAGVMQNPRHLVRRRGQEARLRCSPMKGHSHVYWYRQLPEEGLKFMVYLQKENIIDESGMPKERFSAEFPKEGPSILRIQQVVRGDSAAYFCASSPGTIKETQYFGPGTRLLVL.